A single sample gave rise to the 32 T cell receptor beta chains below, sequenced in a study of glioma-infiltrating T cells after dendritic cell vaccination. Data came from immunoSEQ multiplex PCR; TCRdb stores just in-frame clones and leaves some out. The sample records about 82,000 clones, about 90% being singletons. Source: blood, taken before dendritic cell vaccination. The receptors here all came from a human donor with glioblastoma.

The chain couples TRBV19 to TRBJ1-2; 7 bases agree with TRBD1. Per the germline V gene, CDR1 is LNHDA and CDR2 is SQIVND (reference sequence). Trimming cost V 0 bases and J 7 bases; bases outside gene matches: 8. CDR3 size: 15 residues. CDR3 protein: CASSIEATGVRGYTF. The CDR3 DNA is TGTGCCAGTAGTATAGAGGCAACAGGGGTGCGTGGCTACACCTTC. Based on the CDR3 plus reference TRBV19 and TRBJ1-2, the full variable domain is DGGITQSPKYLFRKEGQNVTLSCEQNLNHDAMYWYRQDPGQGLRLIYYSQIVNDFQKGDIAEGYSVSREKKESFPLTVTSAQKNPTAFYLCASSIEATGVRGYTFGSGTRLTVV.

In its sample, this clone was seen once. This chain connects TRBV28 to TRBJ2-7; TRBD2 agrees at 10 bases. This CDR3 has 15 residues. Trimming took 3 bases from V and 4 from J; bases not matched to a gene: 6. The germline CDR1 and CDR2 sequences are MDHEN and SYDVKM. The CDR3 loop reads CASSFEAGGPYEQYF. The CDR3 region has the DNA TGTGCCAGCAGTTTCGAAGCGGGAGGGCCTTACGAGCAGTACTTC.

The chain employs TRBV9 and TRBJ2-3; 13 bases map to TRBD2. CDR3 size: 17 residues. Germline values: CDR1 SGDLS, CDR2 YYNGEE. The ends lost 4 bases at V and 7 bases at J; junction bases unmatched: 12. The DNA for the CDR3 is TGTGCCAGCAGCCTACTAGCGGGGGGGCATGAAGGCAATACGCAGTATTTT. Protein product: CASSLLAGGHEGNTQYF.

The CDR3: CASSYTGQGVYGYTF. For the CDR3, the DNA is TGTGCCAGCAGTTACACGGGACAGGGGGTCTATGGCTACACCTTC. The chain couples TRBV6-6 to TRBJ1-2, with 11 nucleotides matching TRBD1. Germline V gene lookup returns CDR1 MNHNY and CDR2 SVGAGI (reference sequence). This CDR3 comprises 15 residues. V trimming: 2 bases; J trimming: 4 bases; junction bases outside the gene matches: 3.

The rearrangement links TRBV7-3 to TRBJ2-1, with 7 bases aligning to TRBD2. Germline CDR1 SGHTA, CDR2 FQGTGA. With 2 bases clipped from V and 4 bases from J, the junction kept 5 bases outside the gene matches. CDR3 size: 15 residues. The CDR3 loop reads CASSLGAGRYNEQFF. The CDR3 bases are TGTGCCAGCAGCTTAGGAGCGGGACGGTACAATGAGCAGTTCTTC.

This clone appeared a single time. The chain links TRBV6-1 to TRBJ1-2; D uncertain. Germline lookup yields CDR1 MNHNS and CDR2 SASEGT. V was pared by 2 bases and J by 5 bases, with 9 bases between. The CDR3 length is 13 residues. The CDR3 loop reads CASSENNGYGYTF. The DNA for the CDR3 is TGTGCCAGCAGTGAAAATAACGGTTATGGCTACACCTTC.

The J gene is TRBJ2-1, the V gene TRBV28; TRBD1 matches at 11 bases. J gave up 6 bases and V 3 bases, and 1 base lay outside the gene matches. The CDR3 extends over 14 amino acids. The germline V gene encodes CDR1 MDHEN and CDR2 SYDVKM. Here the CDR3 DNA reads TGTGCCAGCAGTTTCGGGACAGGGGGCAATGAGCAGTTCTTC. Its protein is CASSFGTGGNEQFF. Supplemented by reference TRBV28 and TRBJ2-1, the full variable domain reads DVKVTQSSRYLVKRTGEKVFLECVQDMDHENMFWYRQDPGLGLRLIYFSYDVKMKEKGDIPEGYSVSREKKERFSLILESASTNQTSMYLCASSFGTGGNEQFFGPGTRLTVL.

This clone was recorded only once. The genes are TRBV4-1 and TRBJ2-7, with TRBD1 matching over 7 bases. Per germline, CDR1 MGHRA and CDR2 YSYEKL. The CDR3 runs to 16 residues. J gave up 2 bases and V 1 base, and 8 bases lay outside the gene matches. CDR3 in amino acids: CASSQGRQGPTYEQYF. DNA of the CDR3: TGCGCCAGCAGCCAAGGAAGACAGGGTCCAACCTACGAGCAGTACTTC.

The CDR3 spells CASSPRWGGETQYF. The CDR3, as DNA: TGTGCCAGCAGTCCCCGGTGGGGGGGAGAGACCCAGTACTTC. The chain couples TRBV27 to TRBJ2-5, with TRBD2 matching 7 bases. V lost 5 bases and J lost 4; bases outside the gene matches: 7. Germline V gene data show CDR1 as MNHEY and CDR2 as SMNVEV (reference sequence). The CDR3 extends over 14 amino acids.

The chain combines TRBV5-1 with TRBJ2-7, with 8 positions matching TRBD1. Germline values: CDR1 SGHRS, CDR2 YFSETQ. The CDR3 is 16 residues long. The V gene end was trimmed by 5 bases and the J gene end by 0 bases; junction bases not matched to a gene: 10. The CDR3 protein is CASSQTGGLSSYEQYF. The CDR3 DNA reads TGCGCCAGCAGTCAAACAGGGGGGTTGAGCTCCTACGAGCAGTACTTC.

This chain joins TRBV6-6 and TRBJ1-2; 9 bases agree with TRBD1. The length of the CDR3 is 15 residues. CDR1 is MNHNY, CDR2 SVGAGI, per germline (reference sequence). Unmatched junction bases numbered 7, after V lost 0 bases and J lost 8 bases. The CDR3 sequence is CASSYSTTGGDGYTF. In nucleotides, the CDR3 is TGTGCCAGCAGTTACTCGACTACAGGGGGCGACGGCTACACCTTC.

The chain carries TRBV6-1 and TRBJ2-1, with TRBD2 matching 14 bases. This CDR3 comprises 19 residues. Germline V gene lookup returns CDR1 MNHNS and CDR2 SASEGT. V was pared by 0 bases and J by 3 bases, with 7 bases of the junction left unmatched. CDR3 residues: CASSEALGTSGSGYNEQFF. As DNA, the CDR3 is TGTGCCAGCAGTGAAGCGTTGGGGACTAGCGGGAGCGGCTACAATGAGCAGTTCTTC.

The chain is built from TRBV27 and TRBJ2-2, with a tentative D call TRBD2 (6 bases). Trimming stripped 6 bases from V and 6 bases from J, with 14 bases between. The CDR3 extends over 14 amino acids. Germline V gives CDR1 MNHEY, CDR2 SMNVEV (reference sequence). The CDR3 protein is CASSGGYVAGELFF. The CDR3 DNA follows: TGTGCCAGCAGCGGGGGATATGTTGCCGGGGAGCTGTTTTTT.

In this sample, this clone turned up once. The J gene is TRBJ1-5, the V gene TRBV6-5; perhaps TRBD1 as D (6 bases). CDR1 and CDR2 from the germline V gene are MNHEY and SVGAGI. With 6 bases removed from V and 4 bases from J, the gap between germline ends came to 16 bases. The CDR3 contains 15 residues. CDR3 loop: CASRRRGSGNQPQHF. The CDR3 bases are TGTGCCAGCAGGAGAAGGGGGTCGGGGAATCAGCCCCAGCATTTT.

In this sample, this clone turned up a few times. This chain connects TRBV19 to TRBJ1-2, with D perhaps matching TRBD1 (6 bases). The germline gives CDR1 LNHDA, CDR2 SQIVND (reference sequence). With 0 bases removed from V and 5 bases from J, the gap between germline ends came to 13 bases. This CDR3 is built from 15 residues. The CDR3 reads CASSIEGQGMYGYTF. The CDR3 DNA reads TGTGCCAGTAGTATAGAGGGGCAGGGGATGTATGGCTACACCTTC.

The V and J genes are TRBV27 and TRBJ2-7; 15 bases match TRBD2. The germline V gene has CDR1 MNHEY and CDR2 SMNVEV (reference sequence). This CDR3 spans 21 amino acids. V lost 5 bases and J lost 9; bases outside the gene matches: 26. In nucleotides, the CDR3 is TGTGCCAGCAGTACCGATCTGGGATCCGTGAGTTGGAGGACTAGCGGGGGGGGGCAGTACTTC. Translation gives CASSTDLGSVSWRTSGGGQYF.

The V gene is TRBV2, the J gene TRBJ2-5; TRBD2 might be the D (5 bases). The closer fit of TRBJ2-7 to the DNA end suggests the J call may be wrong. The CDR3 has 14 residues. The V gene's germline CDR1 is SNHLY and CDR2 FYNNEI. CDR3: CASRLQGLSYEQYF. CDR3 DNA: TGTGCCAGCAGACTACAAGGACTCTCCTACGAGCAGTACTTC.

The V gene is TRBV2, the J gene TRBJ2-5; 12 nucleotides line up with TRBD2. Germline V gene data show CDR1 as SNHLY and CDR2 as FYNNEI. Germline trimming cut 6 bases from V and 7 bases from J; bases unmatched to any gene: 9. This CDR3 region has 15 residues. CDR3 coding DNA: TGTGCCAGCAGACGACTAGCGGGGGCCGCCGGGACCCAGTACTTC. Translated: CASRRLAGAAGTQYF.

The rearrangement links TRBV2 to TRBJ2-7, with D perhaps matching TRBD2 (6 bases). CDR1 is SNHLY, CDR2 FYNNEI, per germline. CDR3 length: 14 residues. V was shortened by 2 bases and J by 6 bases, with 14 bases between the two germline ends. The CDR3 spells CASSEMREVGEQYF. CDR3 coding DNA: TGTGCCAGCAGTGAAATGCGGGAAGTGGGCGAGCAGTACTTC.

The chain recombines TRBV4-1 with TRBJ2-1; D is perhaps TRBD2 (5 bases). This CDR3 has 16 residues. V lost 5 bases, J lost 4 bases, and 18 bases lay in between. The germline gives CDR1 MGHRA, CDR2 YSYEKL. CDR3 nucleotides: TGCGCCAGCAGCGATCCGATCCGGGGAACATACAATGAGCAGTTCTTC. Translated: CASSDPIRGTYNEQFF.

The chain links TRBV10-3 to TRBJ2-1; 7 nucleotides line up with TRBD2. CDR3 length equals 15 residues. Trimming took 5 bases from V and 5 from J; bases not matched to a gene: 9. CDR1 and CDR2 from the germline V gene are ENHRY and SYGVKD. The CDR3 region is CAISQGSGTNNEQFF. The CDR3 coding sequence is TGTGCCATCAGTCAGGGATCCGGGACTAACAATGAGCAGTTCTTC.

The chain recombines TRBV13 with TRBJ1-1, with TRBD1 matching 7 bases. CDR3 length: 13 amino acids. CDR1 is PRHDT, CDR2 FYEKMQ, per germline (reference sequence). Trimming at V came to 5 bases and at J to 11 bases, leaving 11 bases not matched to a gene. For the CDR3, the DNA is TGTGCCAGCAGCCGCGGGACAGTCACGGATGCTTTCTTT. It encodes CASSRGTVTDAFF.

The rearrangement joins TRBV6-6 to TRBJ2-7; 10 nucleotides line up with TRBD1. The CDR3 has 14 residues. The ends lost 6 bases at V and 3 bases at J; junction bases unmatched: 5. Germline CDR1 MNHNY, CDR2 SVGAGI (reference sequence). This CDR3 reads CASRPGQGIYEQYF. The DNA of the CDR3 is TGTGCCAGCAGACCGGGACAGGGGATCTACGAGCAGTACTTC.

DNA for the CDR3: TGTGCCAGCAGCTCGGGACAGGGGGCTCATGGCTACACCTTC. Residues: CASSSGQGAHGYTF. The chain joins TRBV7-8 to TRBJ1-2; 12 nucleotides align to TRBD1. Germline V CDR1 and CDR2: SGHVS, FQNEAQ. V was pared by 4 bases and J by 6 bases, with 3 bases of the junction left unmatched. The CDR3 is made up of 14 amino acids.

The table lists this clone with a count of one. The gene calls are TRBV19 and TRBJ2-1, with TRBD2 matching over 10 bases. The germline V gene has CDR1 LNHDA and CDR2 SQIVND (reference sequence). V trimming: 6 bases; J trimming: 4 bases; junction bases outside the gene matches: 9. This CDR3 has 16 residues. Here the CDR3 reads CASRDRTSGGYNEQFF. The CDR3 DNA reads as TGTGCCAGTAGAGACCGGACTAGCGGAGGATACAATGAGCAGTTCTTC. The full variable domain, its missing parts supplied by reference TRBV19 and TRBJ2-1, is DGGITQSPKYLFRKEGQNVTLSCEQNLNHDAMYWYRQDPGQGLRLIYYSQIVNDFQKGDIAEGYSVSREKKESFPLTVTSAQKNPTAFYLCASRDRTSGGYNEQFFGPGTRLTVL.

This rearrangement joins TRBV18 to TRBJ1-2; 7 nucleotides agree with TRBD1. V shed 6 bases and J 8 bases; nucleotides not matched to a gene: 12. Germline V gene sequence: CDR1 KGHSH, CDR2 LQKENI. The CDR3 sequence is 14 residues long. CDR3 sequence (DNA): TGTGCCAGCTCCAGGACAGGTTGGGATGAGGGCTACACCTTC. This sequence encodes CASSRTGWDEGYTF.

This rearrangement joins TRBV6-5 to TRBJ2-1; a weak D match, TRBD2 (6 bases). CDR1 is MNHEY and CDR2 is SVGAGI in the germline V gene. CDR3 size: 15 residues. Trimming removed 6 bases from V and 0 bases from J, with 12 bases in between. CDR3 in amino acids: CASSSGTASYNEQFF. CDR3 sequence (DNA): TGTGCCAGCAGCTCCGGGACTGCCTCCTACAATGAGCAGTTCTTC.

This chain connects TRBV19 to TRBJ2-2, with 8 bases fitting TRBD1. Losses at the gene ends were 5 bases for V and 3 bases for J; bases not matched to a gene: 5. Germline V gene lookup returns CDR1 LNHDA and CDR2 SQIVND (reference sequence). The CDR3 consists of 15 residues. For the CDR3, the DNA is TGTGCCAGTAGTTTGGGACAGGAGTACACCGGGGAGCTGTTTTTT. Encoded protein: CASSLGQEYTGELFF.

The J gene is TRBJ1-4, the V gene TRBV6-1; D gene uncertain. Per the germline V gene, CDR1 is MNHNS and CDR2 is SASEGT. The CDR3 runs to 17 residues. The V and J ends lost 4 bases and 8 bases respectively, with 23 bases between them. The chain's CDR3 is CASSALLTALSREKLFF. CDR3 in DNA: TGTGCCAGCAGTGCACTCCTGACTGCCCTTAGTAGGGAAAAACTGTTTTTT.

V usage is TRBV12-5 and J usage is TRBJ2-7; D is possibly TRBD1 (6 bases). The V and J ends lost 5 bases and 2 bases respectively, with 13 bases between them. CDR3 length equals 14 residues. The germline gives CDR1 LGHNT, CDR2 FRNRAP. In DNA form, the CDR3 reads TGTGCTAGTGGTACCGGACAGATCCCCTACGAGCAGTACTTC. Translation gives CASGTGQIPYEQYF.

CDR3 sequence: CASSLGPGSAYEQYF. CDR3 nucleotide sequence: TGTGCCAGCAGCTTGGGTCCGGGGTCAGCCTACGAGCAGTACTTC. The V call is TRBV5-4, the J call TRBJ2-7; the D gene is possibly TRBD2 (5 bases). CDR1 and CDR2 (germline): SGHNT, YYREEE (reference sequence). This CDR3 has 15 residues. The germline V and J ends were trimmed by 0 bases and 2 bases, with 12 bases remaining between them.

The J gene is TRBJ1-1, the V gene TRBV5-6; no clear D. The ends were cut back, 3 bases at V and 3 bases at J, with 15 bases in the middle. This CDR3 is built from 15 residues. Looked up from germline, CDR1 is SGHDT and CDR2 is YYEEEE. This CDR3 is CASSSPDPADTEAFF. The DNA of the CDR3 is TGTGCCAGCAGCTCTCCCGACCCGGCGGACACTGAAGCTTTCTTT.